This T cell receptor beta chain was found in a study of PD-1 blockade in mismatch repair-deficient tumors. General study points: After pembrolizumab, tumor-resident clones rose rapidly, then generally contracted before radiologic responses.

All patients were mismatch repair deficient, assessed by either PCR or immunohistochemistry. The TCR-sequenced patients were a few responders to pembrolizumab. Only in-frame clones appear in the TCRdb table, and some are missing; sequencing was by immunoSEQ multiplex PCR. The sample has about 120,000 clones; 86% are singletons. Germline V gives CDR1 SEHNR, CDR2 FQNEAQ (reference sequence). The V gene lost 11 bases and the J gene lost 0 bases, with 18 bases spanning the gap. This CDR3 contains 15 residues. Comments on this clone: The antigen is undetermined.

This chain joins TRBV7-9 and TRBJ2-3; D is ambiguous. This receptor was identified in an adult with mismatch repair-deficient cancer. The sequences come from peripheral blood, collected 44 weeks after starting pembrolizumab. The CDR3 nucleotides read TGTGCCGGAAACGGTGGGCGAACTAGCACAGATACGCAGTATTTT. Its protein product is CAGNGGRTSTDTQYF. Full variable domain (remainder filled in from reference TRBV7-9 and TRBJ2-3): DTGVSQNPRHKITKRGQNVTFRCDPISEHNRLYWYRQTLGQGPEFLTYFQNEAQLEKSRLLSDRFSAERPKGSFSTLEIQRTEQGDSAMYLCAGNGGRTSTDTQYFGPGTRLTVL.